The rows below give T cell receptor beta chains drawn from one sample of a study of graft-versus-host responses after intestinal transplantation. Their antigens remain unidentified. Sequencing was performed with immunoSEQ multiplex PCR; in TCRdb, only in-frame clones are kept and a portion is missing. Of tens of thousands of clones listed, approximately 83% are singletons. Sequencing used unstimulated CD8+ T cells sorted from spleen or lymph node cells, obtained before intestinal transplant. These receptors were obtained from a human donor who received an intestinal transplant. Both conserved end residues are part of each CDR3. D genes are given only for firm matches. Some rows have no size entry. The others give once, few or many, or a class for an expanded clone.

j_call: TRBJ2-2
v_call: TRBV2
d_call: -
clone_size: -
cdr3_nt: TGTGCCAGCAAGACAGCGAACACCGGGGAGCTGTTTTTT
cdr3_aa: CASKTANTGELFF

j_call: TRBJ2-3
v_call: TRBV5-6
d_call: -
clone_size: -
cdr3_nt: TGTGCCAGCAGCTTGCGCGACAACACAGATACGCAGTATTTT
cdr3_aa: CASSLRDNTDTQYF

j_call: TRBJ1-2
v_call: TRBV18
d_call: -
clone_size: few
cdr3_nt: TGTGCCAGCTCCCCCATTTATGGCTACACCTTC
cdr3_aa: CASSPIYGYTF

j_call: TRBJ2-4
v_call: TRBV15
d_call: -
clone_size: -
cdr3_nt: TGTGCCACCAGCAGAGACGGAGGGGCCAAAAACATTCAGTACTTC
cdr3_aa: CATSRDGGAKNIQYF

j_call: TRBJ2-6
v_call: TRBV4-3
d_call: -
clone_size: -
cdr3_nt: TGCGCCAGCAGCAGCCCTTCAGGAACGTCACAAAGTCGGGCCAACGTCCTGACTTTC
cdr3_aa: CASSSPSGTSQSRANVLTF

j_call: TRBJ2-1
v_call: TRBV2
d_call: TRBD2
clone_size: -
cdr3_nt: TGTGCCAGCGACCGCGGACTAGCGGGGTACAATGAGCAGTTCTTC
cdr3_aa: CASDRGLAGYNEQFF

j_call: TRBJ2-1
v_call: TRBV27
d_call: -
clone_size: -
cdr3_nt: TGTGCCAGCAGTTTACTAGGGGATGAGCAGTTCTTC
cdr3_aa: CASSLLGDEQFF

j_call: TRBJ2-3
v_call: TRBV15
d_call: TRBD2
clone_size: -
cdr3_nt: TGTGCCACCAGCAGGGGACTAGCGGGAGGTCGCACAGATACGCAGTATTTT
cdr3_aa: CATSRGLAGGRTDTQYF

j_call: TRBJ2-7
v_call: TRBV28
d_call: TRBD1
clone_size: -
cdr3_nt: TGTGCCAGCAGACCCGTTGGACAGGGGAGCTCCTACGAGCAGTACTTC
cdr3_aa: CASRPVGQGSSYEQYF

j_call: TRBJ1-2
v_call: TRBV11-2
d_call: -
clone_size: -
cdr3_nt: TGTGCCAGCAGCCAGCGGACCGGGACACTTAACTATGGCTACACCTTC
cdr3_aa: CASSQRTGTLNYGYTF

j_call: TRBJ1-5
v_call: TRBV7-8
d_call: -
clone_size: -
cdr3_nt: TGTGCCAGCACTAAAAGGGGTAGGGGGATTTATAGCAATCAGCCCCAGCATTTT
cdr3_aa: CASTKRGRGIYSNQPQHF

j_call: TRBJ2-2
v_call: TRBV9
d_call: TRBD2
clone_size: -
cdr3_nt: TGTGCCAGCAACCTAGCCCGGGACTACCCCAACACCGGGGAGCTGTTTTTT
cdr3_aa: CASNLARDYPNTGELFF

j_call: TRBJ2-5
v_call: TRBV5-4
d_call: -
clone_size: -
cdr3_nt: TGTGCCAGCAGCTTGAACCAGGGCCAAGAGACCCAGTACTTC
cdr3_aa: CASSLNQGQETQYF

j_call: TRBJ2-1
v_call: TRBV9
d_call: -
clone_size: -
cdr3_nt: TGTGCCAGCAGCGTAGGCGTCGGGAGCCCTTACAATGAGCAGTTCTTC
cdr3_aa: CASSVGVGSPYNEQFF

j_call: TRBJ1-2
v_call: TRBV19
d_call: TRBD1
clone_size: -
cdr3_nt: TGTGCCAGTAGTCTCCGAACCCGGGGACAGGGGAACTATGGCTACACCTTC
cdr3_aa: CASSLRTRGQGNYGYTF

j_call: TRBJ2-1
v_call: TRBV19
d_call: -
clone_size: -
cdr3_nt: TGTGCCAGTAGTATCCACCTAGGCAATGAGCAGTTCTTC
cdr3_aa: CASSIHLGNEQFF

j_call: TRBJ2-5
v_call: TRBV29-1
d_call: -
clone_size: once
cdr3_nt: TGCAGCGTTGAAGATTTCCAGGGCCGGGAGACCCAGTACTTC
cdr3_aa: CSVEDFQGRETQYF

j_call: TRBJ2-7
v_call: TRBV19
d_call: -
clone_size: -
cdr3_nt: TGTGCCAGTAGTGCGAGTAGAGGGAGCTCCTACGAGCAGTACTTC
cdr3_aa: CASSASRGSSYEQYF